The TCR beta chain described here comes from a study of shared clonotypes between healthy human individuals. Authors' processing steps: Junction-only sequences produced by ImmunoSEQ had no quality scores, so filtering differed. Libraries were prepared by immunoSEQ multiplex PCR; TCRdb keeps only in-frame clonotypes and omits some of them. That table furnishes V, J and clone size, whereas the DNA furnished D and trimming. This table has about 2.4 million clones, approximately 92% appearing once. This CDR3 region has 14 residues. The V end lost 0 bases, the J end lost 2 bases, and 3 bases lay between the germline ends. Germline loops: CDR1 SGDLS, CDR2 YYNGEE.

The chain recombines TRBV9 with TRBJ2-6; D gene unclear. The clonotype comes from a man younger than 35 in good health. The specimen sequenced was naive CD4+ T cells sorted from blood. As for subset: CD45RA+ positively selected. The CDR3 protein is CASSVGTGANVLTF. CDR3 coding DNA: TGTGCCAGCAGCGTAGGTACTGGGGCCAACGTCCTGACTTTC. Using reference TRBV9 and TRBJ2-6 for the parts outside the CDR3, the full variable domain is DSGVTQTPKHLITATGQRVTLRCSPRSGDLSVYWYQQSLDQGLQFLIQYYNGEERAKGNILERFSAQQFPDLHSELNLSSLELGDSALYFCASSVGTGANVLTFGAGSRLTVL.